This T cell receptor (beta chain) appears in the sequencing data of a study of T-cell reconstitution after alpha-beta-depleted transplantation in children listed by TCRdb under 2016. General notes on the study: Using TCR repertoire profiling, the study quantitatively followed how T-cell immune reconstitution unfolded in children after TCRalphabeta/CD19-depleted allogeneic hematopoietic cell transplantation. Study-wide findings and limitations: The frequencies of hyperexpanded clones fell over the following months, and after one year, T-cell counts and TCRbeta diversity were mostly attributed to newly produced T cells. In some patients, the high TCRbeta diversity seen at day 60 was put down to recipient T cells and intrathymic progenitors that had survived conditioning. Apparently early alphabetaT-cell count recovery about two months after transplant reportedly relied on only several hundred rapidly expanded clones derived from non-depleted graft cells.

The method behind the library was PCR. The sequencer was an Illumina HiSeq 2500. Molecular barcoding was employed in the preparation of TCR libraries, with unique molecular identifiers being used to normalize TCRbeta repertoire quantification. TCRdb itself trimmed the public reads at Q25 with fastp, ran MiXCR and retained productive beta chains. Rows with one shared CDR3 protein collapse into an entry with the most common genes and DNA. Across this sample there are around 190,000 distinct CDR3 sequences, with under 8.5% seen only once. The ten largest make up more than 5.5% of the sample. Based on the germline V gene (reference sequence), the CDR1 and CDR2 sequences are PRHDT and FYEKMQ. V is clipped by 5 bases and J by 7 bases, and the sequence between their germline boundaries is 12 bases long. The CDR3 runs 13 amino acids, cysteine and phenylalanine included. The read is trimmed to its CDR3 DNA, 39 bases read in frame from base 1.

The meaning of the sample's treatment or condition label: allogeneic hematopoietic cell transplantation with graft depleted of TCRalphabeta T cells and CD19 B cells. The transplant recipients were children given TCRalphabeta/CD19-depleted allogeneic hematopoietic cell grafts. Of note for this clonotype: The target of this receptor is not known. Within one base of it there is no much larger clone, and no base qualities were kept.

The receptor's source is a boy younger than 10 with acute lymphoblastic leukemia, due to receive a stem cell transplant. This chain joins TRBV13 to TRBJ2-1; the D gene remains uncertain. Sequencing used PBMCs, obtained before TCRalphabeta/CD19-depleted stem cell transplant. The nucleotide sequence is TGTGCCAGCAGCCCGGATCCCGGGAATGAGCAGTTCTTC. Translated, it gives CASSPDPGNEQFF.